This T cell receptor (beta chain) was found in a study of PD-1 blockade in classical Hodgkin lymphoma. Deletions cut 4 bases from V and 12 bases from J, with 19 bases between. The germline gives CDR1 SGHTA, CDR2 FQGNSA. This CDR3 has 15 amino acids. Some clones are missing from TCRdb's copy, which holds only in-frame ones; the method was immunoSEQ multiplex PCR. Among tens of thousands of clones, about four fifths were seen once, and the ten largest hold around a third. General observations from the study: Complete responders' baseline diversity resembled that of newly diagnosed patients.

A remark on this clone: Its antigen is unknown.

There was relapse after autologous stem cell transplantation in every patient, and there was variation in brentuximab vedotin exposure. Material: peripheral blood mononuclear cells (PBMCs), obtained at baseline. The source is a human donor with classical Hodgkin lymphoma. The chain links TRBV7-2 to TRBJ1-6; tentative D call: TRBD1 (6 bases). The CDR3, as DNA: TGTGCCAGCAGCTCCTCCGGGACATCGGCGAGACCCCTCCACTTT. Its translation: CASSSSGTSARPLHF. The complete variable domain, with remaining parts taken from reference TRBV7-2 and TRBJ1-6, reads GAGVSQSPSNKVTEKGKDVELRCDPISGHTALYWYRQSLGQGLEFLIYFQGNSAPDKSGLPSDRFSAERTGGSVSTLTIQRTQQEDSAVYLCASSSSGTSARPLHFGNGTRLTVT.